A selection of T cell receptor beta chains follows, all from one sample in a study of T-cell memory formation after mild COVID-19. TCRdb independently ran MiXCR on the 5' RACE reads; one entry per CDR3 protein. Of roughly 610,000 distinct CDR3 sequences detected, 15% to 20% appear once; the ten largest clones hold about 8.1%. Source material: PBMCs or a T cell subset sorted from them (not recorded which). These receptors originate from an adult woman who had mild COVID-19 (a few samples of this study predate the infection). Cell type and time point are not known. Both conserved end residues are part of each CDR3. A clone size is listed for some rows: how often the clone was seen (once, few, many), or a class if it is expanded.

>TRBV19|few|TRBJ2-3
CASSIQGATDTQYF
>TRBV24-1|few|TRBJ2-5
CATSEGGTGMKETQYF
>TRBV20-1|few|TRBJ1-1
CSARGQTDTEAFF
>TRBV6-1|few|TRBJ2-2
CASCLGTTTTGELFF
>TRBV10-3|-|TRBJ1-4
CAISESVGGGKLFF
>TRBV2|few|TRBJ2-5
CASISRSGSQYF
>TRBV20-1|-|TRBJ2-3
CSASTFGTRTDTQYF
>TRBV10-3|once|TRBJ2-1
CAIRASVENEQFF
>TRBV29-1|-|TRBJ1-1
CSVAGDYTEAFF
>TRBV20-1|-|TRBJ2-7
CSAPATRQYF
>TRBV7-9|few|TRBJ2-2
CASSRQDRSGTGELFF
>TRBV24-1|-|TRBJ2-5
CATSDYRTFQETQYF
>TRBV7-9|few|TRBJ2-7
CASSPRTSGIIYEQYF
>TRBV5-1|-|TRBJ1-2
CASTAGEGYTF
>TRBV7-2|-|TRBJ2-1
CASSLEWKPEQFF
>TRBV19|-|TRBJ1-1
CASSLTRGSLNTEAFF
>TRBV7-9|few|TRBJ1-6
CASRLSGPAALHF
>TRBV6-1|many|TRBJ2-1
CASSEAGGNYNEQFF
>TRBV4-2|-|TRBJ1-2
CASSQVVTGYGYTF
>TRBV20-1|-|TRBJ2-7
CSARDSFAARPSYEQYF
>TRBV20-1|-|TRBJ2-5
CSAMTSGGAGKTQYF
>TRBV7-2|-|TRBJ2-1
CASSPPVRDRVHNEQFF
>TRBV7-9|-|TRBJ2-1
CASSFRDKLWGEQFF
>TRBV24-1|few|TRBJ2-2
CATSVSPRLAGLNTGELFF
>TRBV12-3/TRBV12-4|-|TRBJ1-1
CASSSLAQPAFF
>TRBV5-1|few|TRBJ2-1
CASSLRGAGLYNEQFF
>TRBV20-1|few|TRBJ2-1
CSARDFAGTTYNEQFF
>TRBV3-1|few|TRBJ2-5
CASSQGSPARQETQYF
>TRBV30|-|TRBJ2-3
CAWRIGTDTQYF
>TRBV5-1|-|TRBJ2-5
CASGYQETQYF
>TRBV6-4|-|TRBJ2-3
CASRGPPCPTDTQYF
>TRBV24-1|-|TRBJ1-2
CATSDIQAVRGYTF
>TRBV20-1|once|TRBJ2-5
CSALSGETQYF
>TRBV27|few|TRBJ2-7
CASSSSGTGKEYF
>TRBV3-1|once|TRBJ1-6
CASSPGRAPSDLHF
>TRBV20-1|few|TRBJ1-5
CSARDTWRDSNQPQHF
>TRBV9|-|TRBJ2-7
CASSVDGGLSSYEQYF
>TRBV5-1|-|TRBJ1-2
CASSMGQGLLLDYGYTF
>TRBV7-3|-|TRBJ2-3
CASARELTSTDTQYF
>TRBV20-1|few|TRBJ2-1
CSVLSGTSDGHEQFF
>TRBV19|-|TRBJ1-5
CASVAWQGAQYSNQPQHF
>TRBV24-1|-|TRBJ1-1
CATSAHSAAGSTEAFF
>TRBV4-2|-|TRBJ2-7
CASRSRGYSGGEQYF
>TRBV6-1|few|TRBJ1-4
CASSEWAGQGYEKLFF
>TRBV7-2|many|TRBJ2-7
CASSLADSYEQYF
>TRBV12-3/TRBV12-4|-|TRBJ2-7
CASSRAGTGGYEQYF
>TRBV12-3/TRBV12-4|few|TRBJ2-3
CASSSRAYGADTQYF
>TRBV5-5|-|TRBJ1-1
CASSSLWAANTEAFF
>TRBV7-8|-|TRBJ2-5
CASSSHRGDPPETQYF
>TRBV7-7|-|TRBJ2-3
CASSLMGHITDTQYF
>TRBV7-2|-|TRBJ1-1
CASSFGPGMRAEAFF
>TRBV10-3|many|TRBJ1-5
CATAGTANSNQPQHF
>TRBV4-1|-|TRBJ1-2
CASSQSLGQDYGYTF